One sample yielded the 14 T cell receptor beta chains listed below, sequenced in a study of PD-L1 blockade in urothelial cancer. The data were produced by immunoSEQ multiplex PCR, yet TCRdb's version contains in-frame clones alone and is incomplete. Here the sample spans 55,000 to 70,000 clones, around 84% being singletons. This specimen was PBMCs, taken around atezolizumab (anti-PD-L1) treatment. These receptors originate from a man between 50 and 59 years old with urothelial cancer.

The chain links TRBV30 to TRBJ1-2, with 7 bases identical to TRBD1. Germline loops: CDR1 GTSNPN, CDR2 SVGIG (reference sequence). The CDR3 length is 19 residues. V gave up 4 bases and J gave up 8 bases; unmatched junction bases: 28. The CDR3 bases are TGTGCCTGGACCCACTCCGGGGGCAGGGGGATTGGACTATCTCGGGGCTACACCTTC. Translated: CAWTHSGGRGIGLSRGYTF.

This chain joins TRBV6-1 and TRBJ2-5; 8 bases map to TRBD2. Trimming at V came to 10 bases and at J to 0 bases, leaving 10 bases not matched to a gene. CDR3 length equals 15 residues. Germline assignment: CDR1 MNHNS and CDR2 SASEGT. DNA for the CDR3: TGTGCCACACTACGGACTAGCAGCTACCAAGAGACCCAGTACTTC. This codes for CATLRTSSYQETQYF.

The chain joins TRBV30 to TRBJ1-6, with D perhaps matching TRBD1 (6 bases). V was pared by 3 bases and J by 3 bases, with 12 bases between. Germline V CDR1 and CDR2: GTSNPN, SVGIG (reference sequence). The CDR3 consists of 15 residues. CDR3 region: CAWRDDRLYNSPLHF. Here the CDR3 DNA reads TGTGCCTGGAGGGATGACAGGCTCTATAATTCACCCCTCCACTTT.

This rearrangement joins TRBV5-1 to TRBJ2-5, with D unresolved. The V end was cut by 2 bases, the J end by 5 bases, with 13 bases between. The CDR3 runs 14 residues. Germline V gene sequence: CDR1 SGHRS, CDR2 YFSETQ. The CDR3 is CASSFRVLYETQYF. In DNA, the CDR3 is TGCGCCAGCAGCTTCCGGGTCCTCTACGAGACCCAGTACTTC.

The chain links TRBV7-9 to TRBJ2-1, with TRBD2 identical over 11 bases. The germline CDR1 and CDR2 sequences are SEHNR and FQNEAQ (reference sequence). Trimming at V came to 5 bases and at J to 4 bases, leaving 7 bases not matched to a gene. The CDR3 length is 16 residues. CDR3 sequence: CASSPPLAGGYNEQFF. In DNA form, the CDR3 reads TGTGCCAGCAGCCCACCTCTAGCGGGAGGTTACAATGAGCAGTTCTTC.

The chain has TRBV14 and TRBJ2-1; TRBD2 agrees at 10 bases. CDR1 is SGHDN and CDR2 is FVKESK in the germline V gene. This CDR3 has 15 amino acids. V shed 6 bases, J shed 2 bases, and the junction held 4 bases outside the gene matches. Here the CDR3 DNA reads TGTGCCAGCAGAAGCGGGAGGGGAACCTACAATGAGCAGTTCTTC. The encoded protein is CASRSGRGTYNEQFF.

This clone was recorded only once. This chain connects TRBV18 to TRBJ2-6; D remains unclear. Germline V gene data show CDR1 as KGHSH and CDR2 as LQKENI. This CDR3 comprises 16 residues. Between the trimmed V and J ends, which lost 3 bases and 1 base, there was a span of 10 bases. The CDR3 reads CASSPLQNSGANVLTF. CDR3 sequence (DNA): TGTGCCAGCTCACCCTTACAGAATTCTGGGGCCAACGTCCTGACTTTC.

The chain couples TRBV5-1 to TRBJ2-1; TRBD1 agrees at 7 bases. J gave up 7 bases and V 8 bases, and 6 bases lay outside the gene matches. The length of the CDR3 is 12 residues. The V gene's germline CDR1 is SGHRS and CDR2 YFSETQ. The CDR3 nucleotides read TGCGCCAGTGGACAGGACGGGAATGAGCAGTTCTTC. Translating gives CASGQDGNEQFF.

The chain joins TRBV28 to TRBJ1-5; D is possibly TRBD1 (6 bases). The V and J ends lost 3 bases and 6 bases respectively, with 18 bases between them. This CDR3 contains 16 residues. Germline V gives CDR1 MDHEN, CDR2 SYDVKM. The CDR3: CASSFRTGGVGQPQHF. As DNA, the CDR3 is TGTGCCAGCAGTTTTCGAACGGGGGGCGTAGGTCAGCCCCAGCATTTT. Based on the CDR3 plus reference TRBV28 and TRBJ1-5, the full variable domain is DVKVTQSSRYLVKRTGEKVFLECVQDMDHENMFWYRQDPGLGLRLIYFSYDVKMKEKGDIPEGYSVSREKKERFSLILESASTNQTSMYLCASSFRTGGVGQPQHFGDGTRLSIL.

CDR3 in DNA: TGTGCCAGCAGACTCCATGGACTAGCCGGCGAGCAGTACTTC. This encodes CASRLHGLAGEQYF. This rearrangement joins TRBV6-5 to TRBJ2-7, with 8 bases lining up with TRBD2. Germline V gene lookup returns CDR1 MNHEY and CDR2 SVGAGI. The CDR3 loop spans 14 amino acids. V trimming: 6 bases; J trimming: 6 bases; junction bases outside the gene matches: 10.

J is TRBJ1-2 and V is TRBV6-1; D is unresolved. Germline loops: CDR1 MNHNS, CDR2 SASEGT. V was clipped by 2 bases and J by 2 bases, with 21 bases between them. CDR3 length: 18 amino acids. CDR3: CASSEYGRTVPGNYGYTF. The CDR3 DNA follows: TGTGCCAGCAGTGAATACGGGAGGACTGTCCCAGGAAACTATGGCTACACCTTC.

The rearrangement uses TRBV5-1 and TRBJ2-1; D may be TRBD2 (5 bases). The CDR3 is made up of 15 amino acids. Trimming removed 0 bases at V and 7 bases at J, with 14 bases between. Germline lookup yields CDR1 SGHRS and CDR2 YFSETQ. DNA of the CDR3: TGCGCCAGCAGCTTGGGAGGGCCGGCCGGGAATGAGCAGTTCTTC. This codes for CASSLGGPAGNEQFF.

The chain joins TRBV5-1 to TRBJ1-4; TRBD1 agrees at 10 bases. Germline loops: CDR1 SGHRS, CDR2 YFSETQ. The CDR3 has 14 residues. The J segment lost 4 bases and the V segment lost 10 bases, leaving 7 bases of the junction unmatched. CDR3 in DNA: TGCGCCTCCGGGACAGGGGTTGGTAATGAAAAACTGTTTTTT. Translated, it gives CASGTGVGNEKLFF.

This chain links TRBV11-3 with TRBJ2-2; 10 bases fit TRBD1. This CDR3 is built from 16 residues. Germline CDR1 SGHNT, CDR2 YENEEA. Losses at the gene ends were 4 bases for V and 4 bases for J; bases not matched to a gene: 6. The CDR3 sequence is CASSSPTGGVTGELFF. The CDR3 bases are TGTGCCAGCAGCTCCCCGACAGGGGGCGTCACCGGGGAGCTGTTTTTT. The variable domain in full, completed from reference TRBV11-3 and TRBJ2-2, reads EAGVVQSPRYKIIEKKQPVAFWCNPISGHNTLYWYLQNLGQGPELLIRYENEEAVDDSQLPKDRFSAERLKGVDSTLKIQPAELGDSAVYLCASSSPTGGVTGELFFGEGSRLTVL.